This T cell receptor beta chain was sequenced during a study of ipilimumab plus nivolumab after autologous stem cell transplantation. Points from the study as a whole: Per the authors, repertoire, Treg and microbiota data justify further study.

Method: immunoSEQ multiplex PCR; TCRdb's copy keeps in-frame clones and lacks some. The sample holds 15,000 to 20,000 clones; about 81% are singletons and the top ten take approximately 7%. For this clone: Its target is not known.

Checkpoint therapy with ipilimumab 1 mg/kg began 14 to 28 days after transplant. Dosing: nivolumab 3 mg/kg IV, weeks 1, 4, 7, 10, then every two weeks to week 26. This TCR was recovered from a male donor with diffuse large B-cell lymphoma. The sample consisted of PBMCs, taken in a trial of ipilimumab plus nivolumab as post-transplant consolidation.

The CDR3 loop is CATLPANTPNTEAFF. DNA for the CDR3: TGTGCTACCTTACCAGCCAATACTCCGAACACTGAAGCTTTCTTT. The chain has TRBV12-5 and TRBJ1-1; D gene ambiguous. Trimming left V 10 bases short and J 1 base short, with 19 bases between. The CDR3 has 15 amino acids. CDR1 is LGHNT, CDR2 FRNRAP, per germline.